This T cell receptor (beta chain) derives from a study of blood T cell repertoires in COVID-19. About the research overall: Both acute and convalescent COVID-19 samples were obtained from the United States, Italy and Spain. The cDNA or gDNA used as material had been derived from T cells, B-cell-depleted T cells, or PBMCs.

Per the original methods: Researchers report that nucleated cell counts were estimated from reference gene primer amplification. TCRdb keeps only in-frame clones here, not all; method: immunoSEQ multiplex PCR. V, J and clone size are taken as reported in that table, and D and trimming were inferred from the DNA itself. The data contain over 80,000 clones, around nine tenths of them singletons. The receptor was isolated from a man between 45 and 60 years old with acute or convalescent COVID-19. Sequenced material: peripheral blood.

The chain's CDR3 is CATSTDYEQYF. In DNA, the CDR3 is TGTGCCACCTCCACAGACTACGAGCAGTACTTC. The chain uses TRBV3-1 (or the pseudogene TRBV3-2) and TRBJ2-7; D is ambiguous. CDR3 length equals 11 residues. Germline V gene sequence: CDR1 LGHDT, CDR2 YNNKEL (reference sequence). Trimming took 10 bases from V and 3 from J, leaving 10 bases between them.